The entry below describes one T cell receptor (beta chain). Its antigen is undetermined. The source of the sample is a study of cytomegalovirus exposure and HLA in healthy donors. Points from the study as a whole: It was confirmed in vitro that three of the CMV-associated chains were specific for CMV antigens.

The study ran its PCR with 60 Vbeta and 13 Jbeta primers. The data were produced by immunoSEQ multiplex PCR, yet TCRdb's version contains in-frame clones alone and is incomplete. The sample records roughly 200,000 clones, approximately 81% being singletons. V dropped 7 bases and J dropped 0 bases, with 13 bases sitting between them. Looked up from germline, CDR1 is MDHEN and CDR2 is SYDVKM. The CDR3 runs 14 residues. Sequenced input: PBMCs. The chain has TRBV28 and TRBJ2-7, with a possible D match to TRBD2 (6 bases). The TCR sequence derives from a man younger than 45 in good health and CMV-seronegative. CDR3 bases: TGTGCCAGCAAAGATGGGACTGGCTCCTACGAGCAGTACTTC. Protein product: CASKDGTGSYEQYF.